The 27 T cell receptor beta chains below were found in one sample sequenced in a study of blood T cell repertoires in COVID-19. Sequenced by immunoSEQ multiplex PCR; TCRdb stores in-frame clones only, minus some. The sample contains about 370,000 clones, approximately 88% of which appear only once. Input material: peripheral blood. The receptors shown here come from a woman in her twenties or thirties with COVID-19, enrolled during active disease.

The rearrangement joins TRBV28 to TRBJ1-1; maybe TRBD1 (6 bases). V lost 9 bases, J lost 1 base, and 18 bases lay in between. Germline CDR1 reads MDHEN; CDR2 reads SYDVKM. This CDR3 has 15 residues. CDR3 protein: CASLPSRGQNTEAFF. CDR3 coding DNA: TGTGCCAGTCTACCTTCCAGGGGTCAGAACACTGAAGCTTTCTTT.

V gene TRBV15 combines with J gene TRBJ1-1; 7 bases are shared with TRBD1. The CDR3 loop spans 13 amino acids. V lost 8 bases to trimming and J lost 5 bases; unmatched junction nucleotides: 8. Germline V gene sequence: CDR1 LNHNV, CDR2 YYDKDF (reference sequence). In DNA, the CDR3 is TGTGCCACCGCCGACAGGGATGAGACTGAAGCTTTCTTT. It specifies CATADRDETEAFF.

The CDR3 here is CASSQDRFIQYGYTF. DNA for the CDR3: TGCGCCAGCAGCCAAGATAGGTTTATACAGTACGGCTACACCTTC. The chain uses TRBV4-1 and TRBJ1-2; D gene uncertain. Per germline, CDR1 MGHRA and CDR2 YSYEKL. V was clipped by 0 bases and J by 8 bases, with 16 bases between them. CDR3 length: 15 amino acids.

CDR3 bases: TGTGCCAGCACCCTCCGTTCCTCCTACGAGCAGTACGTC. It yields the protein CASTLRSSYEQYV. The chain links TRBV11-3 to TRBJ2-7, with D unclear. Looked up from germline, CDR1 is SGHNT and CDR2 is YENEEA. V was clipped by 7 bases and J by 0 bases, with 10 bases between them. The CDR3 has 13 residues.

The CDR3 bases are TGTGCCACCAGCAGAGAACCCCGGACTAGCGGTAATACGCAGTATTTT. This codes for CATSREPRTSGNTQYF. The gene calls are TRBV15 and TRBJ2-3; the match to TRBD2 covers 10 bases. The V segment lost 0 bases and the J segment 7 bases; nucleotides outside the gene matches: 7. The CDR3 has 16 amino acids. Germline V gene data show CDR1 as LNHNV and CDR2 as YYDKDF (reference sequence). The full variable domain, its missing parts supplied by reference TRBV15 and TRBJ2-3, is DAMVIQNPRYQVTQFGKPVTLSCSQTLNHNVMYWYQQKSSQAPKLLFHYYDKDFNNEADTPDNFQSRRPNTSFCFLDIRSPGLGDTAMYLCATSREPRTSGNTQYFGPGTRLTVL.

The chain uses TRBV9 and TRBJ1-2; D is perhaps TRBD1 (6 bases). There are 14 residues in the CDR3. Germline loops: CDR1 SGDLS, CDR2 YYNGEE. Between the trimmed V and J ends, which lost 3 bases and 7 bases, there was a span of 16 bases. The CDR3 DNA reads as TGTGCCAGCAGCGGCCTTCAGGGGTCGGGTGGCTACACCTTC. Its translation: CASSGLQGSGGYTF.

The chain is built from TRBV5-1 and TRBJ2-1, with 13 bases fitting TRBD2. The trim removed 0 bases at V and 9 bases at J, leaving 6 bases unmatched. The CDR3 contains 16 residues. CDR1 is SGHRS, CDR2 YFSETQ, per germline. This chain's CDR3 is CASSLASTSGGGEQFF. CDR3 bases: TGCGCCAGCAGCTTGGCCAGCACTAGCGGGGGGGGTGAGCAGTTCTTC.

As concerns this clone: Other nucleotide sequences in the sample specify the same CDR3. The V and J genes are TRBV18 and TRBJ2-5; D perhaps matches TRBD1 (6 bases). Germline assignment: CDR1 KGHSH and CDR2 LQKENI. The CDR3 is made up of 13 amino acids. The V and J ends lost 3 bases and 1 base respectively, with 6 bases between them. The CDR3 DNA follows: TGTGCCAGCTCACCGACAGGCCAAGAGACCCAGTACTTC. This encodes CASSPTGQETQYF.

The CDR3 is CSCHRGNEQFF. The CDR3 region has the DNA TGCAGCTGTCACCGAGGCAATGAGCAGTTCTTC. The chain combines TRBV29-1 with TRBJ2-1; no reliable D call. V lost 8 bases and J lost 6, with 11 bases in between. This CDR3 has 11 residues. Germline V CDR1 and CDR2: SQVTM, ANQGSEA.

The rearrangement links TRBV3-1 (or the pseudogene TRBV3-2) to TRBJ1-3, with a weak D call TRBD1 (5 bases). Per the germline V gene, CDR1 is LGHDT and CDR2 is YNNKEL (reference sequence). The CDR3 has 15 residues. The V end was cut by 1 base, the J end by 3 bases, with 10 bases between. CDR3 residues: CASSQAQGLGNTIYF. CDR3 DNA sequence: TGTGCCAGCAGCCAAGCGCAGGGCCTTGGAAACACCATATATTTT.

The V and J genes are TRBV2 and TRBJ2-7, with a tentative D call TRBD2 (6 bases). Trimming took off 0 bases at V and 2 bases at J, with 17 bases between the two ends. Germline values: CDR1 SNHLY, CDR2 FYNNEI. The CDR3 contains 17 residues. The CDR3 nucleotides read TGTGCCAGCAGTGAAGCGCTGAGGTGGGAGGCCCCCTACGAGCAGTACGTC. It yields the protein CASSEALRWEAPYEQYV.

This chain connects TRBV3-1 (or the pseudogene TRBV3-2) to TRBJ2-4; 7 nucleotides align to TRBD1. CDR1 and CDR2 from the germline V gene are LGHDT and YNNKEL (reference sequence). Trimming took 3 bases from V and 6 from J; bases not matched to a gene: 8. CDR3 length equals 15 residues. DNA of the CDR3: TGTGCCAGCAGCCAGGCAAAGGGGGCGGGAAACATTCAGTACTTC. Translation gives CASSQAKGAGNIQYF.

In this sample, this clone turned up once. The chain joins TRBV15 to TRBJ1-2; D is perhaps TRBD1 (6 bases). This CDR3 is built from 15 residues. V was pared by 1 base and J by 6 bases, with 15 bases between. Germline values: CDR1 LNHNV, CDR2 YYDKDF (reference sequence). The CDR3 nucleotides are TGTGCCACCAGCAGAGGCGGGGGCGCGGAGGATGGCTACACCTTC. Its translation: CATSRGGGAEDGYTF.

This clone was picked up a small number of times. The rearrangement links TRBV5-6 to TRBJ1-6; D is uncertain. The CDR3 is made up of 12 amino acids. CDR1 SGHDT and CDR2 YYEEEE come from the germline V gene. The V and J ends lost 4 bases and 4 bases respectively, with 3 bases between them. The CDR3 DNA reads TGTGCCAGCAGCCGGTATAATTCACCCCTCCACTTT. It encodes CASSRYNSPLHF.

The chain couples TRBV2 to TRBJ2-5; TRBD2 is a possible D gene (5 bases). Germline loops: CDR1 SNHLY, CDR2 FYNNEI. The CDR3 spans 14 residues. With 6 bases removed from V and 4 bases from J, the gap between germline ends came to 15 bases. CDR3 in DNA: TGTGCCAGCAGAGAACGGGGTAGCTTAGAGACCCAGTACTTC. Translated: CASRERGSLETQYF.

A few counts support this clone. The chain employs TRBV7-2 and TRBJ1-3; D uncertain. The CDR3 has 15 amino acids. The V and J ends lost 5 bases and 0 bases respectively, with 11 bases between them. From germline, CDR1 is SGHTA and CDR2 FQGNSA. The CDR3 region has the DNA TGTGCCAGCAGCCCGCGGTCGGTCTCTGGAAACACCATATATTTT. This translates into CASSPRSVSGNTIYF.

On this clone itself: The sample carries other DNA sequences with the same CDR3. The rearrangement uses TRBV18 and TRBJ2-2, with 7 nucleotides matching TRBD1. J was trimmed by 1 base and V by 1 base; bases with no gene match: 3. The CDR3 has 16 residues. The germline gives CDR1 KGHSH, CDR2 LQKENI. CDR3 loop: CASSPQGAGNTGELFF. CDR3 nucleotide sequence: TGTGCCAGCTCACCACAGGGGGCCGGGAACACCGGGGAGCTGTTTTTT.

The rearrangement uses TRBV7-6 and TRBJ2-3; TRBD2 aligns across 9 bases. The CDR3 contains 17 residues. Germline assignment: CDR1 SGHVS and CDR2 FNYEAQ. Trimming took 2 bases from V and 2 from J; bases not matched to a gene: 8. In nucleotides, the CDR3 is TGTGCCAGCAGCTTACGGGCGGGGGGGCAGAACACAGATACGCAGTATTTT. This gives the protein CASSLRAGGQNTDTQYF.

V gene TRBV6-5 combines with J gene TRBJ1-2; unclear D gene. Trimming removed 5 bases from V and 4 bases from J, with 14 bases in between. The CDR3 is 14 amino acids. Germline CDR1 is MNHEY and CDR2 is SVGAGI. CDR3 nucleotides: TGTGCCAGCAGTCGGCGAGACAAGTCCTATGGCTACACCTTC. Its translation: CASSRRDKSYGYTF.

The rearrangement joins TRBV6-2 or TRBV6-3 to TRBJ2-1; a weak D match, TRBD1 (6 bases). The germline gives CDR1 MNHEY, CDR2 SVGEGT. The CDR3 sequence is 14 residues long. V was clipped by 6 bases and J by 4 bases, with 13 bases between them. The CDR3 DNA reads TGTGCCAGCAGGCCTCTAGGGGGATACAATGAGCAGTTCTTC. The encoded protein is CASRPLGGYNEQFF.

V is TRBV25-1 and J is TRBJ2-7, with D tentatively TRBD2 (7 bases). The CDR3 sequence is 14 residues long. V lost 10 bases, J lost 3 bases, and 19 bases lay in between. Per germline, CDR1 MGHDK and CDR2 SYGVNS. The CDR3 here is CATRGAGEFYEQYF. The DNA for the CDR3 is TGTGCCACCCGGGGGGCAGGGGAGTTCTACGAGCAGTACTTC.

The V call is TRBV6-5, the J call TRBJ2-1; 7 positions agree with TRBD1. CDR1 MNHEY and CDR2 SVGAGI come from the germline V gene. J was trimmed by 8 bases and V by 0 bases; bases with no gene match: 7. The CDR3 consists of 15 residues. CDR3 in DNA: TGTGCCAGCAGTTACTCGGTGTCAGGGGGTTATGAGCAGTTCTTC. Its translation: CASSYSVSGGYEQFF.

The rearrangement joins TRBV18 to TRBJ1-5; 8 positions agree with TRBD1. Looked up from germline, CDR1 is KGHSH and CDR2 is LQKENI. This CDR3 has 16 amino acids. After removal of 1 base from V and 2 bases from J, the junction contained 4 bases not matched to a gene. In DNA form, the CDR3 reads TGTGCCAGCTCACCACTCAAGACAGGGGGCAATCAGCCCCAGCATTTT. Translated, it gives CASSPLKTGGNQPQHF. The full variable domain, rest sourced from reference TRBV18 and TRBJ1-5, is NAGVMQNPRHLVRRRGQEARLRCSPMKGHSHVYWYRQLPEEGLKFMVYLQKENIIDESGMPKERFSAEFPKEGPSILRIQQVVRGDSAAYFCASSPLKTGGNQPQHFGDGTRLSIL.

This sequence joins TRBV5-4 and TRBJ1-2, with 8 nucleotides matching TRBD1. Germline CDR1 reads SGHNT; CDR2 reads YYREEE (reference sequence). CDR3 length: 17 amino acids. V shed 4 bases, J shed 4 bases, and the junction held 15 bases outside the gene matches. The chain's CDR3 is CASSQAPQGAISYGYTF. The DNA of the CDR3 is TGTGCCAGCAGCCAAGCCCCGCAGGGGGCAATTAGCTATGGCTACACCTTC.

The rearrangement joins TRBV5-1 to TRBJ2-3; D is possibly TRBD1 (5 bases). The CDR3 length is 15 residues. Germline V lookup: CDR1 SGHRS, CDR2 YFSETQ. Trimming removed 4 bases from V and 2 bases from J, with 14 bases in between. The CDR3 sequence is CASSLPRGDTDTQYF. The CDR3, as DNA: TGCGCCAGCAGCCTCCCAAGGGGCGACACAGATACGCAGTATTTT.

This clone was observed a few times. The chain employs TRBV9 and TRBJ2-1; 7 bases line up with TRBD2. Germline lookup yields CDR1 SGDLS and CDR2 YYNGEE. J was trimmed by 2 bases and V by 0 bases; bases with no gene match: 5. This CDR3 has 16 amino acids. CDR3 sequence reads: CASSVGTGTTYNEQFF. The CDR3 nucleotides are TGTGCCAGCAGCGTAGGAACGGGGACTACCTACAATGAGCAGTTCTTC.

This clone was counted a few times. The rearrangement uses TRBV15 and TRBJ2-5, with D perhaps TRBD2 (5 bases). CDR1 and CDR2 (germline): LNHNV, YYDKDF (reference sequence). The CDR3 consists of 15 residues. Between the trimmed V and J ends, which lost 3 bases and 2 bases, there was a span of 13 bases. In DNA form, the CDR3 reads TGTGCCACCAGCAGGTCAGCGGCCTTACAAGAGACCCAGTACTTC. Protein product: CATSRSAALQETQYF.